Shown below are 5 T cell receptor beta chains from a single sample sequenced in a study of beta chain features in type 1 diabetes. Of the isolated RNA, all was reverse transcribed, and so the sequenced material was expressed TCRB transcripts. Only in-frame clones appear in the TCRdb table, and some are missing; sequencing was by immunoSEQ multiplex PCR. The data contain some 350,000 clones, around 10% of them singletons. These receptors lack a known antigen. Broader study findings: Across all four CD4+ subsets, people with type 1 diabetes showed modestly shorter TCRB CDR3s.

Sequencing was carried out using central memory CD4+ T cells from blood. Every receptor here comes from a man aged 30 to 39 with type 1 diabetes.

This sequence joins TRBV6-1 and TRBJ2-7; D unresolved. Trimming took 6 bases from V and 2 from J, leaving 17 bases between them. Germline V gene lookup returns CDR1 MNHNS and CDR2 SASEGT. The CDR3 loop spans 15 amino acids. The CDR3 nucleotides read TGTGCCAGCAGCTCATCTGGAGTGGCCGCCTACGAGCAGTACTTC. Translated, it gives CASSSSGVAAYEQYF.

In its sample, this clone was seen many times. This chain connects TRBV2 to TRBJ2-1; no reliable D call. Trimming took off 2 bases at V and 8 bases at J, with 16 bases between the two ends. Germline V CDR1 and CDR2: SNHLY, FYNNEI. CDR3 length: 15 residues. CDR3 in amino acids: CASSEHESQKYEQFF. DNA for the CDR3: TGTGCCAGCAGTGAACACGAAAGCCAGAAATATGAGCAGTTCTTC.

The chain links TRBV19 to TRBJ1-4; D ambiguous. Germline-derived CDR1 and CDR2 are LNHDA and SQIVND (reference sequence). Trimming shortened V by 4 bases and J by 7 bases, and 10 bases separated the two germline ends. The length of the CDR3 is 13 residues. The CDR3 loop is CASSSAEPEKLFF. The CDR3 DNA reads as TGTGCCAGTAGTAGTGCAGAACCTGAAAAACTGTTTTTT.

The gene calls are TRBV28 and TRBJ2-7; D not resolved. Trimming cost V 6 bases and J 7 bases, with 25 bases left between them. Germline V gene sequence: CDR1 MDHEN, CDR2 SYDVKM. The CDR3 contains 16 residues. The CDR3 bases are TGTGCCAGCAGGCTAACGAGTTCAGGAGCAGAAGGGGAGCAGTACTTC. Translating gives CASRLTSSGAEGEQYF.

The J gene is TRBJ2-5, the V gene TRBV21-1; TRBD1 reflects the table's D call only, with no check against the DNA. TRBV21-1 is given as a pseudogene. The CDR3 is 14 residues long. CDR3 nucleotides: TGTGCCAGCAGCGTAGACAGGGGACAAGAGACCCAGTACTTC. Translated: CASSVDRGQETQYF.